This T cell receptor (beta chain) emerged from a study of chemoradiotherapy in HPV16-positive cancers. This table comes from immunoSEQ multiplex PCR, and its TCRdb copy is limited to in-frame clones, with some not included. The top ten hold 22% of the sample, which has 25,000 to 30,000 clones, around 90% seen once. Trimming stripped 5 bases from V and 1 base from J, with 9 bases between. The CDR3 extends over 14 amino acids. Germline-derived CDR1 and CDR2 are MNHEY and SVGAGI. The V call is TRBV6-5, the J call TRBJ1-5, with D possibly matching TRBD1 (5 bases). The TCR was taken from a human donor with HPV-associated anogenital cancer. The sequences come from blood, collected from a patient who underwent chemoradiotherapy. This CDR3 is CASSGTKSNQPQHF. CDR3 sequence (DNA): TGTGCCAGCAGTGGGACGAAAAGCAATCAGCCCCAGCATTTT.